What follows are 29 T cell receptor beta chains derived from one specimen sequenced in a study of blood T cell repertoires in COVID-19. The method was immunoSEQ multiplex PCR; TCRdb's version includes in-frame clones alone and lacks a portion of them. The data show about 290,000 clones, approximately 86% seen once. The specimen was peripheral blood. The receptors were sampled from a woman aged 45-60 years with active or convalescent COVID-19.

The chain joins TRBV7-9 to TRBJ2-3; TRBD2 aligns across 7 bases. V lost 4 bases to trimming and J lost 2 bases; unmatched junction nucleotides: 6. The CDR3 contains 15 residues. Germline V lookup: CDR1 SEHNR, CDR2 FQNEAQ (reference sequence). The CDR3 sequence: CASSYSSGPTDTQYF. CDR3 bases: TGTGCCAGCAGCTACAGTAGCGGGCCCACAGATACGCAGTATTTT.

This chain uses TRBV5-1 with TRBJ2-1; 7 positions agree with TRBD1. In germline, CDR1 is SGHRS, CDR2 YFSETQ. The length of the CDR3 is 15 residues. V shed 0 bases, J shed 0 bases, and the junction held 0 bases outside the gene matches. The CDR3 nucleotides are TGCGCCAGCAGCTTGGGACAGGGCTCCTACAATGAGCAGTTCTTC. This encodes CASSLGQGSYNEQFF.

V and J are TRBV10-3 and TRBJ1-2; TRBD1 matches at 11 bases. J gave up 8 bases and V 6 bases, and 8 bases lay outside the gene matches. In germline, CDR1 is ENHRY, CDR2 SYGVKD. This CDR3 is built from 14 residues. CDR3 sequence reads: CAISSGQGAGGYTF. The CDR3 nucleotides read TGTGCCATCAGCTCCGGACAGGGGGCGGGAGGCTACACCTTC.

This chain uses TRBV15 with TRBJ2-1; maybe TRBD2 (5 bases). V was pared by 3 bases and J by 5 bases, with 11 bases between. Germline V gives CDR1 LNHNV, CDR2 YYDKDF (reference sequence). The CDR3 is 14 residues long. This CDR3 reads CATSSFARDNEQFF. DNA of the CDR3: TGTGCCACCAGCAGCTTCGCGAGGGACAATGAGCAGTTCTTC.

V is TRBV18 and J is TRBJ2-5; D unresolved. The CDR3 loop spans 13 amino acids. CDR1 and CDR2 (germline): KGHSH, LQKENI. V gave up 6 bases and J gave up 3 bases, with 11 bases separating them. This chain's CDR3 is CASSVATKETQYF. The CDR3 nucleotides are TGTGCCAGCTCCGTAGCTACCAAAGAGACCCAGTACTTC.

V is TRBV4-1 and J is TRBJ2-2, with 10 bases lining up with TRBD2. J was trimmed by 6 bases and V by 4 bases; bases with no gene match: 11. The CDR3 covers 17 residues. Germline lookup yields CDR1 MGHRA and CDR2 YSYEKL. This chain's CDR3 is CASSPGLAAKSAGELFF. In nucleotides, the CDR3 is TGCGCCAGCAGCCCCGGACTAGCGGCCAAGTCGGCCGGGGAGCTGTTTTTT.

The chain has TRBV29-1 and TRBJ1-5; 7 bases are a match to TRBD1. The junction had 7 bases not matched to a gene; V was cut back by 7 bases and J by 1 base. CDR1 is SQVTM and CDR2 is ANQGSEA in the germline V gene. This CDR3 has 14 residues. CDR3 in DNA: TGCAGCGCAAGACAGGGCGGGAGCAATCAGCCCCAGCATTTT. Translating it yields CSARQGGSNQPQHF.

This clone appeared a few times. This rearrangement joins TRBV7-2 to TRBJ2-7, with D possibly being TRBD2 (6 bases). The CDR3 is 15 amino acids. V lost 1 base, J lost 3 bases, and 13 bases lay in between. The germline CDR1 and CDR2 sequences are SGHTA and FQGNSA. CDR3 amino acids: CASSLVRGKDYEQYF. CDR3 DNA: TGTGCCAGCAGCTTAGTCCGCGGGAAAGACTACGAGCAGTACTTC.

In its sample, this clone was seen a few times. The chain joins TRBV5-1 to TRBJ1-1; D remains ambiguous. The V gene lost 0 bases and the J gene lost 4 bases, with 19 bases spanning the gap. The CDR3 totals 17 residues. Germline V gene sequence: CDR1 SGHRS, CDR2 YFSETQ. CDR3 sequence (DNA): TGCGCCAGCAGCTTGGAGTTACGGGCCCGAGGAGGCACTGAAGCTTTCTTT. It is translated as CASSLELRARGGTEAFF.

The CDR3 loop reads CASSWGVQETQYF. The CDR3 DNA reads TGCGCCAGCAGCTGGGGGGTCCAAGAGACCCAGTACTTC. J is TRBJ2-5 and V is TRBV5-1; tentatively, D is TRBD2 (6 bases). The germline V gene encodes CDR1 SGHRS and CDR2 YFSETQ. V was cut by 3 bases and J by 1 base, with 7 bases left in between. This CDR3 is 13 amino acids long.

This clone was detected a few times. At the DNA level, this CDR3 is encoded by other sequences in the same sample as well. This chain's CDR3 is CASSLGQGETQYF. The CDR3 DNA reads TGTGCCAGCAGCTTGGGACAGGGGGAGACCCAGTACTTC. The chain carries TRBV7-3 and TRBJ2-5; 10 bases are a match to TRBD1. This CDR3 is 13 amino acids long. CDR1 and CDR2 (germline): SGHTA, FQGTGA. V was pared by 3 bases and J by 5 bases, with 0 bases of the junction left unmatched. Full variable domain (missing parts from reference TRBV7-3 and TRBJ2-5): GAGVSQTPSNKVTEKGKYVELRCDPISGHTALYWYRQSLGQGPEFLIYFQGTGAADDSGLPNDRFFAVRPEGSVSTLKIQRTERGDSAVYLCASSLGQGETQYFGPGTRLLVL.

V is TRBV4-1 and J is TRBJ1-4; tentative D call: TRBD1 (5 bases). With 1 base removed from V and 8 bases from J, the gap between germline ends came to 11 bases. Germline CDR1 is MGHRA and CDR2 is YSYEKL. The CDR3 has 14 amino acids. The CDR3 DNA follows: TGCGCCAGCAGCCAAGCCGGCAGGGCCGAAAAACTGTTTTTT. Protein: CASSQAGRAEKLFF.

V gene TRBV29-1 combines with J gene TRBJ1-4, with 8 bases aligning to TRBD1. With 7 bases clipped from V and 2 bases from J, the junction kept 6 bases outside the gene matches. This CDR3 contains 14 residues. Germline V CDR1 and CDR2: SQVTM, ANQGSEA. The CDR3 nucleotides are TGCAGCGCAACCCGGGACAGGACTAATGAAAAACTGTTTTTT. This sequence encodes CSATRDRTNEKLFF.

The chain recombines TRBV7-2 with TRBJ2-2, with TRBD2 matching over 8 bases. The CDR3 spans 16 residues. Trimming at V came to 1 base and at J to 4 bases, leaving 5 bases not matched to a gene. Germline loops: CDR1 SGHTA, CDR2 FQGNSA. The CDR3 coding sequence is TGTGCCAGCAGCTTAGGACCGGGAGGGGGCACCGGGGAGCTGTTTTTT. It specifies CASSLGPGGGTGELFF.

The chain links TRBV5-1 to TRBJ2-1; TRBD2 aligns across 9 bases. Germline V lookup: CDR1 SGHRS, CDR2 YFSETQ. With 0 bases clipped from V and 6 bases from J, the junction kept 10 bases outside the gene matches. The CDR3 is 17 residues long. The CDR3 sequence is CASSLGISGRRPNEQFF. DNA for the CDR3: TGCGCCAGCAGCTTGGGGATTAGCGGGAGACGGCCCAATGAGCAGTTCTTC. The full variable domain, completed using reference TRBV5-1 and TRBJ2-1, is KAGVTQTPRYLIKTRGQQVTLSCSPISGHRSVSWYQQTPGQGLQFLFEYFSETQRNKGNFPGRFSGRQFSNSRSEMNVSTLELGDSALYLCASSLGISGRRPNEQFFGPGTRLTVL.

The rearrangement uses TRBV11-2 and TRBJ1-2; D is perhaps TRBD1 (6 bases). Germline loops: CDR1 SGHAT, CDR2 FQNNGV. This CDR3 is 13 amino acids long. Trimming shortened V by 6 bases and J by 2 bases, and 10 bases separated the two germline ends. CDR3 protein: CASRPGTNYGYTF. Written as DNA, the CDR3 is TGTGCCAGCAGACCCGGGACAAACTATGGCTACACCTTC.

This clone was counted a few times. The chain couples TRBV9 to TRBJ2-4; D ambiguous. V shed 0 bases and J shed 1 base, with 5 bases lying between them. Per germline, CDR1 SGDLS and CDR2 YYNGEE. The CDR3 spans 14 residues. The CDR3 DNA follows: TGTGCCAGCAGCGTAGTGAGGGCCAAAAACATTCAGTACTTC. Its translation: CASSVVRAKNIQYF.

The chain links TRBV3-1 (or the pseudogene TRBV3-2) to TRBJ1-4, with D possibly TRBD1 on 6 matching bases. Trimming shortened V by 2 bases and J by 12 bases, and 16 bases separated the two germline ends. Germline CDR1 and CDR2: LGHDT and YNNKEL (reference sequence). The CDR3 runs to 14 residues. The CDR3 protein is CASSQIGGRIELFF. In DNA, the CDR3 is TGTGCCAGCAGCCAAATCGGGGGGCGGATTGAACTGTTTTTT.

The sample holds one count of this clone. V gene TRBV9 combines with J gene TRBJ2-7, with 9 bases lining up with TRBD2. V shed 0 bases, J shed 9 bases, and the junction held 7 bases outside the gene matches. The length of the CDR3 is 14 residues. Germline lookup yields CDR1 SGDLS and CDR2 YYNGEE. CDR3 in DNA: TGTGCCAGCAGCGTAGGTTCTAGCGGGATAGTGCAGTACTTC. Encoded protein: CASSVGSSGIVQYF. The full variable domain, with the rest looked up from reference TRBV9 and TRBJ2-7, is DSGVTQTPKHLITATGQRVTLRCSPRSGDLSVYWYQQSLDQGLQFLIQYYNGEERAKGNILERFSAQQFPDLHSELNLSSLELGDSALYFCASSVGSSGIVQYFGPGTRLTVT.

This clone was found once. The CDR3 DNA sequence: TGTGCCAGCAGTGACAGAGGTCTAGCGGGGGATACGCAGTATTTT. Translated: CASSDRGLAGDTQYF. The chain recombines TRBV6-4 with TRBJ2-3, with TRBD2 matching over 9 bases. The CDR3 contains 15 residues. The germline CDR1 and CDR2 sequences are MRHNA and SNTAGT. The V segment lost 2 bases and the J segment 6 bases; nucleotides outside the gene matches: 6.

The V and J genes are TRBV15 and TRBJ2-7, with a tentative D call TRBD1 (5 bases). Trimming removed 4 bases from V and 4 bases from J, with 17 bases in between. Germline assignment: CDR1 LNHNV and CDR2 YYDKDF (reference sequence). This CDR3 spans 15 amino acids. The CDR3 DNA sequence: TGTGCCACCAGCACCCTTCCAGGGTACGCGTACGAGCAGTACTTC. It is translated as CATSTLPGYAYEQYF.

This chain joins TRBV7-6 and TRBJ1-2; D is perhaps TRBD1 (5 bases). The CDR3 covers 21 residues. Germline V gene sequence: CDR1 SGHVS, CDR2 FNYEAQ. V was pared by 4 bases and J by 2 bases, with 32 bases between. CDR3 DNA sequence: TGTGCCAGCAGCTATTCATCCGGCGGGGGTCATATTGGAGGAAAGAACTATGGCTACACCTTC. Translated: CASSYSSGGGHIGGKNYGYTF.

This rearrangement joins TRBV5-1 to TRBJ1-1; no clear D. V was cut by 7 bases and J by 0 bases, with 25 bases left in between. CDR3 length: 18 residues. Germline V gene data show CDR1 as SGHRS and CDR2 as YFSETQ. As DNA, the CDR3 is TGCGCCAGCCAGAGATTTGGAGGAGCAGCTTCCATGAACACTGAAGCTTTCTTT. Its protein product is CASQRFGGAASMNTEAFF.

V gene TRBV7-2 combines with J gene TRBJ2-1; D gene unclear. The V end lost 2 bases, the J end lost 2 bases, and 10 bases lay between the germline ends. Per germline, CDR1 SGHTA and CDR2 FQGNSA. CDR3 length equals 15 residues. For the CDR3, the DNA is TGTGCCAGCAGCTTACTAGGTAGTACCTACAATGAGCAGTTCTTC. It is translated as CASSLLGSTYNEQFF.

V is TRBV10-2 and J is TRBJ2-2, with 8 bases matching TRBD2. Losses at the gene ends were 6 bases for V and 4 bases for J; bases not matched to a gene: 10. Per the germline V gene, CDR1 is WSHSY and CDR2 is SAAADI. This CDR3 region has 16 residues. The CDR3 reads CASRPRLAIPTGELFF. The DNA of the CDR3 is TGCGCCAGCAGACCCCGACTAGCGATCCCCACCGGGGAGCTGTTTTTT.

This clone was detected only once. The J gene is TRBJ1-3, the V gene TRBV5-4; D may be TRBD1 (6 bases). Germline CDR1 reads SGHNT; CDR2 reads YYREEE (reference sequence). CDR3 size: 13 residues. V was shortened by 4 bases and J by 4 bases, with 9 bases between the two germline ends. CDR3 in DNA: TGTGCCAGCAGCGGAGGACAGGGAAACACCATATATTTT. Translating it yields CASSGGQGNTIYF.

This clone has more than one count but fewer than ten. Other DNA sequences in the sample encode the same CDR3. The DNA of the CDR3 is TGCGCCAGCAGCTTGGTGGCGGGGTCCTACGAGCAGTACTTC. Its translation: CASSLVAGSYEQYF. The genes are TRBV5-1 and TRBJ2-7, with a weak D call TRBD2 (6 bases). Germline CDR1 and CDR2: SGHRS and YFSETQ. The CDR3 runs to 14 residues. V was cut by 0 bases and J by 1 base, with 8 bases left in between.

The rearrangement links TRBV5-5 to TRBJ1-4, with TRBD1 matching over 8 bases. The trim removed 5 bases at V and 8 bases at J, leaving 11 bases unmatched. The germline V gene has CDR1 SGHKS and CDR2 YYEKEE (reference sequence). The CDR3 covers 15 residues. The CDR3 region has the DNA TGTGCCAGCAGGTTTTCCAGGGGGCTAGGCGAAAAACTGTTTTTT. Translation: CASRFSRGLGEKLFF.

This CDR3 reads CASSSGGANVLTF. In DNA, the CDR3 is TGTGCCAGCAGCTCCGGTGGGGCCAACGTCCTGACTTTC. The J gene is TRBJ2-6, the V gene TRBV7-3, with no clear D. V was pared by 4 bases and J by 3 bases, with 4 bases between. CDR1 is SGHTA, CDR2 FQGTGA, per germline. The CDR3 totals 13 residues.